This T cell receptor (beta chain) was retrieved from a study of cytomegalovirus exposure and HLA in healthy donors. PCR amplification relied on 60 Vbeta primers (plus 13 Jbeta primers). The method was immunoSEQ multiplex PCR; TCRdb's version includes in-frame clones alone and lacks a portion of them. The sample includes about 130,000 clones, over 70% seen only once; the top ten take roughly 2.1%. CDR1 SGHNT and CDR2 YENEEA come from the germline V gene. Trimming pared 3 bases from V and 5 bases from J, leaving 13 bases between. This CDR3 is built from 14 residues. Concerning this clone: What it recognizes is unknown.

Study findings and constraints: There were some public TCRs occurring in many donors, but most TCR sequences were rare. Equally common other TCR beta chains were less clonally expanded than HLA-associated ones, a later analysis found. An ancestry cluster, one associated with Asian ancestry, reportedly showed fewer N-insertions than the 666-donor mean in a later analysis.

The clonotype originates from a woman aged 40 to 49 in good health and CMV-seropositive. Sequencing input: PBMCs. The chain links TRBV11-3 to TRBJ1-1, with D perhaps matching TRBD1 (5 bases). CDR3 sequence (DNA): TGTGCCAGCAGCTTGGGGCCCTCGGCTACTGAAGCTTTCTTT. Translation: CASSLGPSATEAFF.